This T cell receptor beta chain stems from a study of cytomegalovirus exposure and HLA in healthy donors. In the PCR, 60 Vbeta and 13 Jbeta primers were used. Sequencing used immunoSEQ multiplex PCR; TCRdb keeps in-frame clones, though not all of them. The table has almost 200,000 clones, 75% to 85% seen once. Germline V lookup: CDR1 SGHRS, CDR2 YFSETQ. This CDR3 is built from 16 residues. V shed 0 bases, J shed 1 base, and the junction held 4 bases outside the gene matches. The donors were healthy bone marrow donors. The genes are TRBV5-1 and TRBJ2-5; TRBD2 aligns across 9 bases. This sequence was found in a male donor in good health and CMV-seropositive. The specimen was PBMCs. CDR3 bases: TGCGCCAGCAGCTTGGATGTAGCGGGGGCCCAAGAGACCCAGTACTTC. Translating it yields CASSLDVAGAQETQYF.